Listed here are 31 T cell receptor beta chains from one sample, sequenced in a study of T-cell reconstitution after alpha-beta-depleted transplantation in children. The authors prepared the TCRbeta library with unique molecular identifiers. TCRdb independently ran MiXCR on the PCR reads; one entry per CDR3 protein. There are about 470,000 distinct CDR3 sequences in the sample; about 40% occur only once, and about 30% lies in the top ten. Here the sequenced sample was PBMCs, taken before TCRalphabeta/CD19-depleted stem cell transplant. Receptors were obtained from a girl between 2 and 10 years old with aplastic anemia, due to receive a stem cell transplant.

In this sample, this clonotype turned up many times. V is TRBV20-1 and J is TRBJ2-7, with 7 bases identical to TRBD1. With 3 bases clipped from V and 7 bases from J, the junction kept 3 bases outside the gene matches. The CDR3 consists of 11 residues. CDR1 DFQATT and CDR2 SNEGSKA come from the germline V gene (reference sequence). The CDR3 coding sequence is TGCAGTGCTAGGATACAGGGGGAGCAGTACTTC. It is translated as CSARIQGEQYF.

This clonotype came up many times. The chain is built from TRBV13 and TRBJ1-5; tentative D call: TRBD1 (6 bases). The V gene's germline CDR1 is PRHDT and CDR2 FYEKMQ (reference sequence). Trimming left V 0 bases short and J 7 bases short, with 13 bases between. This CDR3 has 15 residues. The CDR3 bases are TGTGCCAGCAGCTTAGGTCAGGGGAGGGGACAGCCCCAGCATTTT. Translated, it gives CASSLGQGRGQPQHF.

This clonotype has a count of ten or more. The V call is TRBV20-1, the J call TRBJ1-2; D possibly corresponds to TRBD1 (5 bases). V lost 4 bases, J lost 5 bases, and 14 bases lay in between. The CDR3 length is 13 residues. Per germline, CDR1 DFQATT and CDR2 SNEGSKA (reference sequence). CDR3 nucleotide sequence: TGCAGTGCTATCATCCGGGGCCTATATGGCTACACCTTC. Its translation: CSAIIRGLYGYTF.

At least ten counts were recorded for this clonotype. The genes are TRBV5-1 and TRBJ2-7; TRBD1 matches at 7 bases. Germline CDR1 is SGHRS and CDR2 is YFSETQ. The CDR3 is 16 residues long. Unmatched junction bases numbered 12, after V lost 4 bases and J lost 2 bases. In nucleotides, the CDR3 is TGCGCCAGCAGCCCCGGTAGGGACAGAGGAACCTACGAGCAGTACTTC. It is translated as CASSPGRDRGTYEQYF.

This clonotype was counted at least ten times. The V and J genes are TRBV29-1 and TRBJ1-2; no firm D call. The CDR3 extends over 13 amino acids. Germline CDR1 and CDR2: SQVTM and ANQGSEA. Between the trimmed V and J ends, which lost 4 bases and 3 bases, there was a span of 12 bases. The CDR3 reads CSVGPGLDYGYTF. CDR3 sequence (DNA): TGCAGCGTTGGTCCAGGCTTAGACTATGGCTACACCTTC. Complete variable domain (other parts from reference TRBV29-1 and TRBJ1-2): SAVISQKPSRDICQRGTSLTIQCQVDSQVTMMFWYRQQPGQSLTLIATANQGSEATYESGFVIDKFPISRPNLTFSTLTVSNMSPEDSSIYLCSVGPGLDYGYTFGSGTRLTVV.

The table lists this clonotype with many counts. The chain employs TRBV15 and TRBJ2-1; D gene unclear. The length of the CDR3 is 15 residues. Germline V CDR1 and CDR2: LNHNV, YYDKDF (reference sequence). V was pared by 1 base and J by 7 bases, with 14 bases between. CDR3 coding DNA: TGTGCCACCAGCAGAGTCAGGTTCTCGAGAAATGAGCAGTTCTTC. It specifies CATSRVRFSRNEQFF.

The V gene is TRBV6-5, the J gene TRBJ2-2, with D unclear. The CDR3 has 11 residues. Germline V gives CDR1 MNHEY, CDR2 SVGAGI. The V end was cut by 5 bases, the J end by 9 bases, with 7 bases between. The CDR3 DNA sequence: TGTGCCAGCAGTCCCGGCCGGGAGCTGTTTTTT. Protein sequence: CASSPGRELFF.

The gene calls are TRBV5-6 and TRBJ2-1; the match to TRBD2 covers 11 bases. Germline CDR1 is SGHDT and CDR2 is YYEEEE. The CDR3 sequence is 15 residues long. J was trimmed by 2 bases and V by 4 bases; bases with no gene match: 2. CDR3: CASSQTSGTYNEQFF. CDR3 sequence (DNA): TGTGCCAGCAGCCAGACTAGCGGGACCTACAATGAGCAGTTCTTC.

This rearrangement joins TRBV10-1 to TRBJ2-5; weak D call: TRBD2 (6 bases). The V gene's germline CDR1 is WNHNN and CDR2 SYGVQD (reference sequence). CDR3 length: 12 amino acids. Trimming removed 3 bases at V and 4 bases at J, with 6 bases between. The CDR3 reads CASSDGGETQYF. In DNA, the CDR3 is TGCGCCAGCAGTGACGGGGGAGAGACCCAGTACTTC.

The chain uses TRBV6-5 and TRBJ2-5, with D possibly matching TRBD2 (7 bases). This CDR3 spans 15 amino acids. V was trimmed by 6 bases and J by 5 bases, leaving 19 bases between them. The germline CDR1 and CDR2 sequences are MNHEY and SVGAGI. The CDR3 region is CASSLYHGGRETQYF. CDR3 in DNA: TGTGCCAGCAGCCTCTACCACGGGGGGCGGGAGACCCAGTACTTC.

This clonotype was found many times. The chain employs TRBV29-1 and TRBJ2-7; 11 positions match TRBD2. Losses at the gene ends were 6 bases for V and 3 bases for J; bases not matched to a gene: 7. Germline V gene lookup returns CDR1 SQVTM and CDR2 ANQGSEA. This CDR3 region has 14 residues. The CDR3 is CSVAGTSGVYEQYF. The DNA of the CDR3 is TGCAGCGTGGCCGGGACTAGCGGAGTCTACGAGCAGTACTTC.

The chain carries TRBV5-1 and TRBJ2-3; 8 bases map to TRBD2. The CDR3 has 16 residues. The ends lost 3 bases at V and 0 bases at J; junction bases unmatched: 6. Germline CDR1 and CDR2: SGHRS and YFSETQ. CDR3 sequence reads: CASSSTSGLSTDTQYF. Here the CDR3 DNA reads TGCGCCAGCAGCTCAACTAGCGGACTTAGCACAGATACGCAGTATTTT.

Comment on this clonotype: A much larger clonotype is one base distant, so this may be a read error. This chain links TRBV12-3 or TRBV12-4 with TRBJ2-1; TRBD1 agrees at 10 bases. CDR3 size: 13 residues. CDR3 bases: TGTGCCAGCAGTACCGGACAGGGGGACTATCAGTCCTTC. Amino acid sequence: CASSTGQGDYQSF.

The chain couples TRBV6-2 or TRBV6-3 to TRBJ2-3; no definite D call. V lost 8 bases to trimming and J lost 6 bases, with 6 bases between them. This CDR3 contains 10 residues. CDR1 is MNHEY and CDR2 is SVGEGT in the germline V gene. The CDR3, as DNA: TGTGCCAGCGCTGGCGATACGCAGTATTTT. It specifies CASAGDTQYF.

This sequence joins TRBV6-5 and TRBJ1-1; D is perhaps TRBD1 (5 bases). CDR3 length: 17 residues. CDR1 is MNHEY, CDR2 SVGAGI, per germline. With 0 bases removed from V and 7 bases from J, the gap between germline ends came to 21 bases. The CDR3 nucleotides are TGTGCCAGCAGTTACTCGATTCTAAGGGGAGCATCGGGTGAAGCTTTCTTT. Amino acids: CASSYSILRGASGEAFF.

The V and J genes are TRBV7-6 and TRBJ2-1; 10 nucleotides align to TRBD2. J was trimmed by 6 bases and V by 5 bases; bases with no gene match: 22. CDR3 length equals 20 residues. Germline CDR1 is SGHVS and CDR2 is FNYEAQ. This chain's CDR3 is CASSPMSPFTSGTHSNEQFF. The CDR3 nucleotides read TGTGCCAGCAGCCCGATGTCCCCTTTTACTAGCGGGACGCATAGCAATGAGCAGTTCTTC.

The chain recombines TRBV10-3 with TRBJ2-5, with TRBD1 matching 9 bases. The CDR3 is made up of 14 amino acids. V gave up 3 bases and J gave up 5 bases; unmatched junction bases: 4. CDR1 and CDR2 (germline): ENHRY, SYGVKD. The CDR3 nucleotides read TGTGCCATCAGTGAAACAGGGGGCGCGGAGACCCAGTACTTC. Its translation: CAISETGGAETQYF.

V and J are TRBV20-1 and TRBJ2-5, with 8 bases identical to TRBD2. The germline V gene encodes CDR1 DFQATT and CDR2 SNEGSKA (reference sequence). Losses at the gene ends were 0 bases for V and 4 bases for J; bases not matched to a gene: 4. This CDR3 has 14 amino acids. CDR3 sequence reads: CSARDTGGPETQYF. CDR3 sequence (DNA): TGCAGTGCTAGAGATACGGGAGGGCCAGAGACCCAGTACTTC.

This clonotype was observed at least ten times. This rearrangement joins TRBV7-2 to TRBJ1-1, with 9 nucleotides matching TRBD1. J gave up 6 bases and V 5 bases, and 7 bases lay outside the gene matches. The V gene's germline CDR1 is SGHTA and CDR2 FQGNSA. This CDR3 comprises 14 residues. CDR3 sequence: CASSERTGVPEAFF. CDR3 nucleotide sequence: TGTGCCAGCAGCGAACGGACAGGGGTGCCTGAAGCTTTCTTT.

The V and J genes are TRBV12-3 or TRBV12-4 and TRBJ1-6, with 8 nucleotides matching TRBD1. The V segment lost 7 bases and the J segment 6 bases; nucleotides outside the gene matches: 8. The CDR3 contains 15 residues. This CDR3 reads CASKQGALSNSPLHF. The CDR3 nucleotides are TGTGCCAGCAAGCAGGGGGCGCTCAGTAATTCACCCCTCCACTTT.

The chain uses TRBV20-1 and TRBJ1-3; D is uncertain. Trimming removed 0 bases at V and 7 bases at J, with 7 bases between. The CDR3 runs 12 residues. The germline V gene encodes CDR1 DFQATT and CDR2 SNEGSKA (reference sequence). CDR3 in DNA: TGCAGTGCTAGAGATATCGGTAACACCATATATTTT. As protein: CSARDIGNTIYF.

This clonotype was recorded many times. The chain employs TRBV7-9 and TRBJ2-5, with D perhaps matching TRBD2 (5 bases). This CDR3 spans 14 amino acids. Germline V gene data show CDR1 as SEHNR and CDR2 as FQNEAQ (reference sequence). Trimming cost V 1 base and J 1 base, with 7 bases left between them. The CDR3 DNA reads TGTGCCAGCAGCTTAGGAGGGATCCAAGAGACCCAGTACTTC. This sequence encodes CASSLGGIQETQYF.

In its sample, this clonotype was seen many times. The chain uses TRBV28 and TRBJ2-5; D might be TRBD1 or TRBD2, each matching 7 bases. The V gene lost 5 bases and the J gene lost 3 bases, with 19 bases spanning the gap. There are 16 residues in the CDR3. Germline V gene lookup returns CDR1 MDHEN and CDR2 SYDVKM. CDR3 in DNA: TGTGCCAGCAGTCCAAGCGGGACAGCATTGGAAGAGACCCAGTACTTC. Protein product: CASSPSGTALEETQYF.

V and J are TRBV12-3 or TRBV12-4 and TRBJ1-2; D gene ambiguous. The V gene lost 3 bases and the J gene lost 8 bases, with 10 bases spanning the gap. CDR3 size: 12 residues. The CDR3: CASSFEVVGYTF. For the CDR3, the DNA is TGTGCCAGCAGTTTTGAGGTAGTCGGCTACACCTTC.

This chain joins TRBV20-1 and TRBJ2-5, with 10 bases lining up with TRBD1. The CDR3 has 13 amino acids. CDR1 and CDR2 from the germline V gene are DFQATT and SNEGSKA (reference sequence). The V segment lost 3 bases and the J segment 5 bases; nucleotides outside the gene matches: 3. CDR3 sequence: CSARGQGMETQYF. CDR3 bases: TGCAGTGCTAGGGGACAGGGGATGGAGACCCAGTACTTC.

The chain has TRBV10-1 and TRBJ2-7; unclear D gene. The CDR3 contains 14 residues. The germline gives CDR1 WNHNN, CDR2 SYGVQD (reference sequence). V lost 0 bases and J lost 6, with 12 bases in between. CDR3 DNA sequence: TGCGCCAGCAGTGAGTCGATTCCGAAAGGCGAGCAGTACTTC. Its translation: CASSESIPKGEQYF.

This clonotype came up a few times. The chain recombines TRBV7-3 with TRBJ2-2; 9 bases are a match to TRBD2. Trimming removed 1 base from V and 7 bases from J; junction bases left unmatched: 10. The CDR3 length is 17 residues. Germline loops: CDR1 SGHTA, CDR2 FQGTGA. The chain's CDR3 is CASSLSSGSVGHGELFF. Written as DNA, the CDR3 is TGTGCCAGCAGCTTAAGTAGCGGGAGCGTCGGACACGGGGAGCTGTTTTTT.

This rearrangement joins TRBV9 to TRBJ2-1, with 8 bases fitting TRBD1. Germline trimming cut 0 bases from V and 7 bases from J; bases unmatched to any gene: 6. Germline CDR1 SGDLS, CDR2 YYNGEE. The CDR3 has 15 residues. CDR3 sequence (DNA): TGTGCCAGCAGCGTAGGCCCCAGACAGGGGAATGAGCAGTTCTTC. It specifies CASSVGPRQGNEQFF.

V usage is TRBV20-1 and J usage is TRBJ2-1, with D possibly called TRBD1 or TRBD2 (5 bases each). This CDR3 has 16 amino acids. Germline CDR1 reads DFQATT; CDR2 reads SNEGSKA (reference sequence). The V end was cut by 6 bases, the J end by 3 bases, with 21 bases between. CDR3: CSAPTRDPRVYNEQFF. The CDR3 bases are TGCAGTGCACCAACCCGGGACCCCAGGGTCTACAATGAGCAGTTCTTC.

This sequence joins TRBV29-1 and TRBJ2-3; D may be TRBD2 (5 bases). From germline, CDR1 is SQVTM and CDR2 ANQGSEA. The length of the CDR3 is 13 residues. V was shortened by 3 bases and J by 5 bases, with 12 bases between the two germline ends. The CDR3 spells CSVDGPRGDTQYF. In DNA, the CDR3 is TGCAGCGTTGACGGCCCCCGGGGAGATACGCAGTATTTT.

The chain is built from TRBV5-4 and TRBJ2-1; TRBD2 is a possible D gene (6 bases). In germline, CDR1 is SGHNT, CDR2 YYREEE (reference sequence). The V and J ends lost 4 bases and 12 bases respectively, with 29 bases between them. There are 17 residues in the CDR3. CDR3 loop: CASSESLATIKTGGQFF. CDR3 sequence (DNA): TGTGCCAGCAGCGAATCCCTAGCGACTATAAAAACCGGGGGGCAGTTCTTC.